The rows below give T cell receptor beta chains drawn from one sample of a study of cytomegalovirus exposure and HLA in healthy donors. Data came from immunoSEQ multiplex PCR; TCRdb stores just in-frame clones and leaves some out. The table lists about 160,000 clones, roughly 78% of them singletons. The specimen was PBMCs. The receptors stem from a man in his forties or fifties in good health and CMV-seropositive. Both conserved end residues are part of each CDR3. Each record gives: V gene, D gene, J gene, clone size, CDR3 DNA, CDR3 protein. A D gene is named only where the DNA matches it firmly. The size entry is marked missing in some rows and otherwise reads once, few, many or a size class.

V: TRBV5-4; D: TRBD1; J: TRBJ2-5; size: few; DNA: TGTGCCAGCAGCTTCACAGGGGGACGGGAGACCCAGTACTTC; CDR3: CASSFTGGRETQYF
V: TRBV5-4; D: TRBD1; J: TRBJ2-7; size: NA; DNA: TGTGCCAGCCAAGACAGGGAACACTACGAGCAGTACTTC; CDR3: CASQDREHYEQYF
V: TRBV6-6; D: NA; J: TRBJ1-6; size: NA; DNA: TGTGCCAGCAGTGGACTAAGGAACTATAATTCACCCCTCCACTTT; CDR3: CASSGLRNYNSPLHF
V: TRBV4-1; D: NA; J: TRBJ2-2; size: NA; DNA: TGCGCCAGCAGTCTAGGATCGAACACCGGGGAGCTGTTTTTT; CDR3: CASSLGSNTGELFF
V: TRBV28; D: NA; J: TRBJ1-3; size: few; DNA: TGTGCCAGCATCCCCGGGGATTCTGGAAACACCATATATTTT; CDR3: CASIPGDSGNTIYF
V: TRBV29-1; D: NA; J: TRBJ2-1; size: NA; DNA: TGCAGCGTTGGACAGGTTGGGAATGAGCAGTTCTTC; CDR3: CSVGQVGNEQFF
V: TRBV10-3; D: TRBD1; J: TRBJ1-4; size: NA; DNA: TGTGCCATCAGTGCGAGACAGGGCGGTAATGAAAAACTGTTTTTT; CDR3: CAISARQGGNEKLFF
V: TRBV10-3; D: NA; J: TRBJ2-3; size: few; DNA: TGTGCCATCAGGGAGGGGACTAGCACAGATACGCAGTATTTT; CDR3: CAIREGTSTDTQYF
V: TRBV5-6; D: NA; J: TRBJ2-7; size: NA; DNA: TGTGCCAGCAGCCCCTGGTCCGGCTACGAGCAGTACTTC; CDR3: CASSPWSGYEQYF
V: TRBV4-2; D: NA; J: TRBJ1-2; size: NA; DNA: TGTGCCAGCAGCCAGGGAGGGGTCCGCGAATTAACCAACTATGGCTACACCTTC; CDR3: CASSQGGVRELTNYGYTF
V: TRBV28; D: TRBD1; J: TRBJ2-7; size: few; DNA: TGTGCCAGCAGTTTGGGGACAGGGGGCTCATACGAGCAGTACTTC; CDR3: CASSLGTGGSYEQYF
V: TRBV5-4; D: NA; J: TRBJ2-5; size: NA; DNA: TGTGCCAGCAGCCAGGGGGGACAAGAGACCCAGTACTTC; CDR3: CASSQGGQETQYF
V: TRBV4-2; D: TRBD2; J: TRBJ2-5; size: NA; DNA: TGTGCCAGCAGCCAGGAGAGGAGCGGGAGGGAGACCCAGTACTTC; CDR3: CASSQERSGRETQYF
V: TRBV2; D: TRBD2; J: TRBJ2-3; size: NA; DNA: TGTGCCAGCAGTGAAAGCTTGACTAGCGGGCGGCATACGCAGTATTTT; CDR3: CASSESLTSGRHTQYF
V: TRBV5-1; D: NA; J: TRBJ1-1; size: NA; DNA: TGCGCCAGCCTCCCCGGGGGGACGAACACTGAAGCTTTCTTT; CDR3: CASLPGGTNTEAFF
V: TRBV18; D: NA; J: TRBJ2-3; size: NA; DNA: TGTGCCAGCTCACCACGGGTGGGGCAAGATACGCAGTATTTT; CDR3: CASSPRVGQDTQYF
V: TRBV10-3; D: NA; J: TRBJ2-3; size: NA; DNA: TGTGCCATCAGTGACCACGGGGGGCCGGGGGATACGCAGTATTTT; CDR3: CAISDHGGPGDTQYF
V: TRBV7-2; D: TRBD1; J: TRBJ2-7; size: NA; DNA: TGTGCCAGCAGTTACTTGGGACAGGGGGGACACGAGCAGTACTTC; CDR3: CASSYLGQGGHEQYF
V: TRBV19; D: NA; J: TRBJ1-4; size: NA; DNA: TGTGCCAGTAACCGGGGGACGGCCCTCAGGGAACTGTTTTTT; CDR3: CASNRGTALRELFF
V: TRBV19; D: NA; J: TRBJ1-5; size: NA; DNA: TGTGCCAGTAGTATGTACGGGACACCAGGGAGCAATCAGCCCCAGCATTTT; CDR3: CASSMYGTPGSNQPQHF
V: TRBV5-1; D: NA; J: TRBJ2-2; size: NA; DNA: TGCGCCAGCAGCTCATCCGGGGAGCTGTTTTTT; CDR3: CASSSSGELFF
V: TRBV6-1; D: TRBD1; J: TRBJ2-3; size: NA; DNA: TGTGCCAGCAGCCGGGACAGCAGCACAGATACGCAGTATTTT; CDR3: CASSRDSSTDTQYF
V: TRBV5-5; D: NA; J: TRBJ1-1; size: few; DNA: TGTGCCAGCAGCCGGGACATCATGAACACTGAAGCTTTCTTT; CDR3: CASSRDIMNTEAFF
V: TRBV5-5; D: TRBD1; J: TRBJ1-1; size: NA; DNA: TGTGCCAGCAGCCGGACAGGGGCGGTCACTGAAGCTTTCTTT; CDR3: CASSRTGAVTEAFF
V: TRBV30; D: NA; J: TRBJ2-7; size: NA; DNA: TGTGCCTGTGACAGGTCCAACGAGCAGTACTTC; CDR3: CACDRSNEQYF
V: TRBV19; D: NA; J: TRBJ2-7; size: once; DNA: TGTGCCAGTAGGGACTCCCACTACGAGCAGTACTTC; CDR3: CASRDSHYEQYF
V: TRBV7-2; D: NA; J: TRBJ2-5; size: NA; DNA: TGTGCCAGCAGCTTATCCTTGGAGACCCAGTACTTC; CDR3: CASSLSLETQYF
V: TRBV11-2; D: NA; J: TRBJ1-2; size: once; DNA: TGTGCCAGCAGCTTAGATAGAGGTCTAGCTAACTATGGCTACACCTTC; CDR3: CASSLDRGLANYGYTF
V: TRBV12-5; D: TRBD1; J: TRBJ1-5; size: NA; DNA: TGTGCTAGTGGCCAAACCGGGACAGGGGTATACAATCAGCCCCAGCATTTT; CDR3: CASGQTGTGVYNQPQHF
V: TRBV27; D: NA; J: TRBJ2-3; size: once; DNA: TGTGCCAGCAGTACGTACAGGGACACAGATACGCAGTATTTT; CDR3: CASSTYRDTDTQYF
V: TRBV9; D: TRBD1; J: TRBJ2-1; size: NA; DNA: TGTGCCAGCAGCGGTTTGGGGACAGGGGCCAATGAGCAGTTCTTC; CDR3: CASSGLGTGANEQFF
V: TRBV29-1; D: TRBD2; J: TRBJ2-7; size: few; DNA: TGCAGCGTTGAATTATTGTCGACCTACCGGGGGGTCGAGCAGTACTTC; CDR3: CSVELLSTYRGVEQYF
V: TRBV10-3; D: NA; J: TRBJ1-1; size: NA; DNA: TGTGCAGTAAGTAGGGAGGGGAACACTGAAGCTTTCTTT; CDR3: CAVSREGNTEAFF
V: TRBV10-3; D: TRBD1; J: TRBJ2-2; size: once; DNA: TGTGCCATCACCTCACAGGGGGCTGGTACCGGGGAGCTGTTTTTT; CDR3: CAITSQGAGTGELFF
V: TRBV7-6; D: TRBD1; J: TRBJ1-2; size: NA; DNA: TGTGCCAGCAGCCTACCGGGACAGGCTGGCTACACCTTC; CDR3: CASSLPGQAGYTF
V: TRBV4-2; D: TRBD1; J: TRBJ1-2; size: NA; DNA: TGTGCCAGCAGCCAAGTTTCTGGGACAGGGGATGGCTACACCTTC; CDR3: CASSQVSGTGDGYTF
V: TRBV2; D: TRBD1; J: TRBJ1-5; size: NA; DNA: TGTGCCAGCAGTGAAAACAGGGGAAGCAATCAGCCCCAGCATTTT; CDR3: CASSENRGSNQPQHF
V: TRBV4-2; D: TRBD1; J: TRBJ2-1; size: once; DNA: TGTGCCAGCACCGCAAGATCAGGGGGTGGGAATGAGCAGTTCTTC; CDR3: CASTARSGGGNEQFF
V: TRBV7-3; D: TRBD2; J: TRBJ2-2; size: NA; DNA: TGTGCCAGCAGCCGGGGGGGGGTCACGAACACCGGGGAGCTGTTTTTT; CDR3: CASSRGGVTNTGELFF
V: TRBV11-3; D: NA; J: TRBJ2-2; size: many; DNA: TGTGCCAGCAGCTTGTCTTTTCCCGGGGAGCTGTTTTTT; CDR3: CASSLSFPGELFF